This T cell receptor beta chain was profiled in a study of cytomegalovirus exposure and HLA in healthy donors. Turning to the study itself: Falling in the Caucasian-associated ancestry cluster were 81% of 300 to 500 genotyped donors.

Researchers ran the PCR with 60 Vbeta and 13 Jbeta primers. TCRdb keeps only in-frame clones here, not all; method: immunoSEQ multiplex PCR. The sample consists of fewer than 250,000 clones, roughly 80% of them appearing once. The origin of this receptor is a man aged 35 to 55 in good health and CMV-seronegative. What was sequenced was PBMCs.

DNA for the CDR3: TGTGCCAGCAGTCCGCCTGTCCTAACTGAAGCTTTCTTT. Its translation: CASSPPVLTEAFF. V gene TRBV28 combines with J gene TRBJ1-1; D unclear. V was cut by 5 bases and J by 5 bases, with 12 bases left in between. CDR3 length equals 13 residues. The V gene's germline CDR1 is MDHEN and CDR2 SYDVKM.